Described below is a single T cell receptor beta chain sequence and its context. The length of the CDR3 is 15 residues. Trimming at V came to 0 bases and at J to 8 bases, leaving 9 bases not matched to a gene. Germline V lookup: CDR1 GTSNPN, CDR2 SVGIG (reference sequence). The sample originates from a study of blood T cells in healthy people across ages. Isolation per sample recovered at least 7 million PBMCs. Sample-barcoded 5' priming and a J-beta primer mix drove a second PCR of roughly 6 to 12 cycles. A template-switch adaptor that had 12 random nucleotides put a tag on each cDNA molecule. TCRdb re-called the 5' RACE reads with MiXCR, one entry per CDR3 protein. The sample has about 680,000 distinct CDR3 sequences; over 45% are singletons.

The origin of this receptor is a woman aged 55-69 years in good health. V usage is TRBV30 and J usage is TRBJ2-3; the match to TRBD1 covers 9 bases. The sample was blood. In nucleotides, the CDR3 is TGTGCCTGGAGTGTCGCCGGGACAGGGAGAGGTACGCAGTATTTT. As protein: CAWSVAGTGRGTQYF.